This T cell receptor beta chain was obtained from a study of human T cells and chemical hapten exposure. Study-wide context: Scalp application of diphenylcyclopropenone was performed weekly in patients across the entire roughly 23-week study.

Using its own MiXCR run on the RACE reads, TCRdb lists one record per CDR3 protein. The sample shows 340,000 or so distinct CDR3 sequences, under 8% of them seen only once. A word on this clonotype: The junction departs from germline at one end; a sequencing error may be responsible.

The CDR3 consists of 13 residues. Germline CDR1 SGHDN, CDR2 FVKESK. Time point noted: patch test 1, 2 weeks after DPC sensitization. Indicated treatment: therapeutic diphenylcyclopropenone sensitization with weekly scalp DPC. The clonotype was recovered from a young woman with alopecia areata. Some clones in this sample may be carry-over from other donors' samples. The chain couples TRBV14 to TRBJ2-7, with D possibly matching TRBD1 (5 bases). Here the sequenced sample was whole blood, taken in connection with sensitization to the hapten diphenylcyclopropenone (DPC). CDR3 DNA sequence: TGTGCCAACAGCCGGTCAGGGATGGTCGAGCAGTACTTC. It yields the protein CANSRSGMVEQYF.